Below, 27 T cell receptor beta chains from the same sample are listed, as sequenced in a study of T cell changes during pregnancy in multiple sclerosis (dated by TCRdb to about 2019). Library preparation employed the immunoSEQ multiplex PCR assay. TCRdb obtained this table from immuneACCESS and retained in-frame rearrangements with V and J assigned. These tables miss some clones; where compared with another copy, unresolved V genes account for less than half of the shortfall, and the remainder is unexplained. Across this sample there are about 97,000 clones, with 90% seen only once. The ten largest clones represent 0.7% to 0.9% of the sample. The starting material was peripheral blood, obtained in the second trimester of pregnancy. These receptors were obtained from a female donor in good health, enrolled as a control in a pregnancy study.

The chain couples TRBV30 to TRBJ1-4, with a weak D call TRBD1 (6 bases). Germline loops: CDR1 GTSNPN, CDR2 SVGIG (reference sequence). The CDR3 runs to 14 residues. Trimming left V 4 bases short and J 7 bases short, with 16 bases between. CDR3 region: CAWTVWGRSEKLFF. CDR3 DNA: TGTGCCTGGACCGTATGGGGGCGGAGTGAAAAACTGTTTTTT.

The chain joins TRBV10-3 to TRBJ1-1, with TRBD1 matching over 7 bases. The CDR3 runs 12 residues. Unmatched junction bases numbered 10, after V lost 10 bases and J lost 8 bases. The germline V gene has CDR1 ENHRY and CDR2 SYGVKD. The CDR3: CATEGAETEAFF. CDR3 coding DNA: TGTGCCACTGAGGGGGCTGAGACCGAAGCTTTCTTT.

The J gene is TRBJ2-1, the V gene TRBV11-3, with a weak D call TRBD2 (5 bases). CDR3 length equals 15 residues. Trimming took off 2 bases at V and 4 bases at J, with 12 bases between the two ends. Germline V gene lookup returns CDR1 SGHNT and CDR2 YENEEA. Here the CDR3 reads CASSLSRTGYNEQFF. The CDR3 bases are TGTGCCAGCAGCTTAAGTAGGACGGGATACAATGAGCAGTTCTTC.

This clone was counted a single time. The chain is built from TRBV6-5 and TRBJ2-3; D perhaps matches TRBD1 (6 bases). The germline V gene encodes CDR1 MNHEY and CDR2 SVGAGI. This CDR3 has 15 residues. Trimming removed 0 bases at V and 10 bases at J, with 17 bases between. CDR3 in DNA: TGTGCCAGCAGTTACTCGGGGCAGGGGTCACGGGCGCAGTATTTT. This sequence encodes CASSYSGQGSRAQYF.

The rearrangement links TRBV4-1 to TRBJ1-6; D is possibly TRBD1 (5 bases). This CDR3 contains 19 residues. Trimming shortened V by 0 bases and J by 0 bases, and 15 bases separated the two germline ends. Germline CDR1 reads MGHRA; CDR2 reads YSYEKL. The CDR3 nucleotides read TGCGCCAGCAGCCAAGATAGGCAGGGTCGGAGCTCCTATAATTCACCCCTCCACTTT. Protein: CASSQDRQGRSSYNSPLHF.

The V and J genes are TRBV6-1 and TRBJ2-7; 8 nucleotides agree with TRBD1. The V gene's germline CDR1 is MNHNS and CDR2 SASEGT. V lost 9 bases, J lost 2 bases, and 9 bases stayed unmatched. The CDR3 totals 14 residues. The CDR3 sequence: CASSMAGGPYEQYF. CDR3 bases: TGTGCCAGTTCTATGGCAGGGGGCCCCTACGAGCAGTACTTC.

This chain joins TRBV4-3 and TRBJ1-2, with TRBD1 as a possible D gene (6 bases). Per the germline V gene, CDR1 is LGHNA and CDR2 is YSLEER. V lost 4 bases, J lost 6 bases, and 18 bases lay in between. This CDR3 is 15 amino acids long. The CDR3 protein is CASSLLLQGLDGYTF. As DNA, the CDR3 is TGCGCCAGCAGCCTTCTTCTACAGGGTCTCGATGGCTACACCTTC.

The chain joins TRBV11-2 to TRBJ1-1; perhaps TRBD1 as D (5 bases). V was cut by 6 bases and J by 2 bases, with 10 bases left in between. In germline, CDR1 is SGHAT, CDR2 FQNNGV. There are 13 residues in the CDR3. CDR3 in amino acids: CASRRGTNTEAFF. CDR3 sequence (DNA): TGTGCCAGCAGAAGGGGTACAAACACTGAAGCTTTCTTT.

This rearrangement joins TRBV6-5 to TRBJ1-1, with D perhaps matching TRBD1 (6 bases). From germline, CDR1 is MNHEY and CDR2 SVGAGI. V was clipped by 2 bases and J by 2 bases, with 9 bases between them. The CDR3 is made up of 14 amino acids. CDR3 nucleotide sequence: TGTGCCAGCAGTTACCGGGGACAAAACACTGAAGCTTTCTTT. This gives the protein CASSYRGQNTEAFF.

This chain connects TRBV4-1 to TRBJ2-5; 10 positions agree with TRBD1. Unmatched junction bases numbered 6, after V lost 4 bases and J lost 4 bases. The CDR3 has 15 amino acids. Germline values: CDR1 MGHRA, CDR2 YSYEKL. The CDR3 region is CASSPGTGVRETQYF. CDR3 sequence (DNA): TGCGCCAGCAGCCCCGGGACAGGGGTACGAGAGACCCAGTACTTC.

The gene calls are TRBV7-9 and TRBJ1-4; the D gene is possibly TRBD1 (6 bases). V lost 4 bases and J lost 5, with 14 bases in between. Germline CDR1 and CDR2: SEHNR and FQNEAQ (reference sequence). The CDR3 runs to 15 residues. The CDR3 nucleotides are TGTGCCAGCAGCTATGGGCGACAGGAGAATGAAAAACTGTTTTTT. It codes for CASSYGRQENEKLFF.

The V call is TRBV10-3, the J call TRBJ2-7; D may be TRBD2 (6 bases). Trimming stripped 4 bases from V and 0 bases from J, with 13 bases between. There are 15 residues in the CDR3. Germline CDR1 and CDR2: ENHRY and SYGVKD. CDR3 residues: CAISGVGGGSYEQYF. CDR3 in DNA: TGTGCCATCAGTGGGGTGGGAGGAGGCTCCTACGAGCAGTACTTC.

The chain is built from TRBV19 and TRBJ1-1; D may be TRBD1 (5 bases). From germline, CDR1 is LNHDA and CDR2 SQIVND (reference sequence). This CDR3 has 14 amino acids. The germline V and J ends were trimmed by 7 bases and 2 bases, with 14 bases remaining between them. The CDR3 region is CASKVRGVNTEAFF. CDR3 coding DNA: TGTGCCAGTAAGGTTCGGGGGGTAAACACTGAAGCTTTCTTT.

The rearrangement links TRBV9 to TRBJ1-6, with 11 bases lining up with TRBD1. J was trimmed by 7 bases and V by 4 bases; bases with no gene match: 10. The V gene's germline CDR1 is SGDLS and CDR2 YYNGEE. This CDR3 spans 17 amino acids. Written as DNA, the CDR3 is TGTGCCAGCAGCATCGGACAGGGGGCAGTGAGGAATTCACCCCTCCACTTT. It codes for CASSIGQGAVRNSPLHF.

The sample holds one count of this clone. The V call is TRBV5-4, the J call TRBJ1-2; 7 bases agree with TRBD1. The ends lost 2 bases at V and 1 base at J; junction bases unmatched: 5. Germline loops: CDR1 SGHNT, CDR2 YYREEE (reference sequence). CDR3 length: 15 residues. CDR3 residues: CASSFGQEVNYGYTF. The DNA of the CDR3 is TGTGCCAGCAGCTTCGGACAGGAGGTTAACTATGGCTACACCTTC.

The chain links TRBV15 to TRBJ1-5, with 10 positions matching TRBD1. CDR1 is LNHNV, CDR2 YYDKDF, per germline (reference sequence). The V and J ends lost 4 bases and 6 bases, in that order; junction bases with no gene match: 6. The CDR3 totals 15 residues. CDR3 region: CATSKNRDRGQPQHF. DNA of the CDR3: TGTGCCACCAGCAAAAACCGGGACAGGGGTCAGCCCCAGCATTTT. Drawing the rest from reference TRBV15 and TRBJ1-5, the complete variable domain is DAMVIQNPRYQVTQFGKPVTLSCSQTLNHNVMYWYQQKSSQAPKLLFHYYDKDFNNEADTPDNFQSRRPNTSFCFLDIRSPGLGDTAMYLCATSKNRDRGQPQHFGDGTRLSIL.

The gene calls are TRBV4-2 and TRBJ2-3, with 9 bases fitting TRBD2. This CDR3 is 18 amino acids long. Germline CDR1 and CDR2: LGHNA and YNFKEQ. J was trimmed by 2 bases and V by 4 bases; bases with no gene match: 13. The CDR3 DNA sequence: TGTGCCAGCAGCCCCACATTGGCGGGGGGGCCTAACACAGATACGCAGTATTTT. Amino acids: CASSPTLAGGPNTDTQYF.

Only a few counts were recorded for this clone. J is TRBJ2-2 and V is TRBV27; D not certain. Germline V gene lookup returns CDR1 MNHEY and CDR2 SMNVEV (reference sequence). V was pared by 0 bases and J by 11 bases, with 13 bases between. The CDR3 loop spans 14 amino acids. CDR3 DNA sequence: TGTGCCAGCAGTTTATCGGTGACTTCTTCTGAGCTGTTTTTT. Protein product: CASSLSVTSSELFF.

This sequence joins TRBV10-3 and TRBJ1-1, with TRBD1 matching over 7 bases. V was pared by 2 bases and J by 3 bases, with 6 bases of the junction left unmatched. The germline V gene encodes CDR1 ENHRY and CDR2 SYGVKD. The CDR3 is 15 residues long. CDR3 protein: CAISEHKGAHTEAFF. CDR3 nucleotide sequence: TGTGCCATCAGTGAGCACAAGGGGGCCCACACTGAAGCTTTCTTT.

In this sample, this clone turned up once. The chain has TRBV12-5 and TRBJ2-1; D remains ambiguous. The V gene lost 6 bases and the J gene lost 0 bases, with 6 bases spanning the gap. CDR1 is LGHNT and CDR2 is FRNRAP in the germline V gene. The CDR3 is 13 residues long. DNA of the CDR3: TGTGCTAGTGGGTCCAGCTCCTACAATGAGCAGTTCTTC. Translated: CASGSSSYNEQFF.

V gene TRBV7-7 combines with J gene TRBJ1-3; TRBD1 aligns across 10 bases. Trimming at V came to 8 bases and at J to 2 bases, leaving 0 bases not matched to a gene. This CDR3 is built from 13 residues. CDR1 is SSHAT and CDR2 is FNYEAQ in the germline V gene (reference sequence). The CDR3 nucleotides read TGTGCCAGCGGGACAGGGGCTGGAAACACCATATATTTT. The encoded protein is CASGTGAGNTIYF. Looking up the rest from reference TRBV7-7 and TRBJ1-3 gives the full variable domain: GAGVSQSPRYKVTKRGQDVTLRCDPISSHATLYWYQQALGQGPEFLTYFNYEAQPDKSGLPSDRFSAERPEGSISTLTIQRTEQRDSAMYRCASGTGAGNTIYFGEGSWLTVV.

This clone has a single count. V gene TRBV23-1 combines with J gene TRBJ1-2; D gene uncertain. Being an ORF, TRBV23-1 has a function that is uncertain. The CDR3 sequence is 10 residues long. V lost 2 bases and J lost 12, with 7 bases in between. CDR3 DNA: TGCGCCAGCAGTCAAGGTATAGACACCTTC. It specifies CASSQGIDTF.

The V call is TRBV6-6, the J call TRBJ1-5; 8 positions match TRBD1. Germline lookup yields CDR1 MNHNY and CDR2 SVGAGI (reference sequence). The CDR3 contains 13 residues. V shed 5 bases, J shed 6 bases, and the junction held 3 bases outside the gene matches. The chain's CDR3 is CASSRQGTQPQHF. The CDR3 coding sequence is TGTGCCAGCAGTCGACAGGGGACTCAGCCCCAGCATTTT.

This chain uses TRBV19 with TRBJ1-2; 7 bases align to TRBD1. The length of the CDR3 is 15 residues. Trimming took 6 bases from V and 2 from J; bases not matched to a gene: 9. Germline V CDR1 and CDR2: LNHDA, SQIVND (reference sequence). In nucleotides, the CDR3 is TGTGCCAGTAGATACACGGGACAGCCGAACTATGGCTACACCTTC. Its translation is CASRYTGQPNYGYTF.

CDR3 sequence: CASSILDRDNGYTF. In DNA form, the CDR3 reads TGTGCCAGCAGTATCCTGGACAGGGATAATGGCTACACCTTC. The chain carries TRBV28 and TRBJ1-2; 8 bases fit TRBD1. The CDR3 sequence is 14 residues long. Trimming cost V 5 bases and J 6 bases; bases outside gene matches: 8. The germline CDR1 and CDR2 sequences are MDHEN and SYDVKM.

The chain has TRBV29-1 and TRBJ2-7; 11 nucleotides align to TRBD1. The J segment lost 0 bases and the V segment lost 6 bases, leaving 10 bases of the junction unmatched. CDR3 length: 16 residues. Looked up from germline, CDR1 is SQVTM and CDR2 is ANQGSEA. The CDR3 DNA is TGCAGCGTCACGGGGACAGGGGGGCTAAGCTCCTACGAGCAGTACTTC. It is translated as CSVTGTGGLSSYEQYF.

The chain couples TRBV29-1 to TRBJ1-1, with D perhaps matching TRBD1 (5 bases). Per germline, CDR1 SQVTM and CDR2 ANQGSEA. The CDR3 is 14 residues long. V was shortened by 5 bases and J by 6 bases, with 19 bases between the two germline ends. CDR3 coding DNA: TGCAGCGTTTGGATGGCAGGGAGGAATGCTGAAGCTTTCTTT. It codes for CSVWMAGRNAEAFF.